One TCR beta chain is described in this entry. The target antigen is unknown. V lost 4 bases and J lost 2, with 14 bases in between. Looked up from germline, CDR1 is LNHDA and CDR2 is SQIVND (reference sequence). The CDR3 runs 15 residues. The PCR made use of 60 Vbeta and 13 Jbeta primers. Clones were sequenced by immunoSEQ multiplex PCR, and TCRdb holds only the in-frame ones, with some missing. The sample shows 150,000 to 200,000 clones, 80% to 85% of them seen only once. Although they were nominally healthy when sampled, donors likely had unrecorded immune exposures. The data are from a study of cytomegalovirus exposure and HLA in healthy donors. Study conclusions and caveats: Later findings reportedly placed an Asian-associated ancestry cluster below the approximately 670-donor mean for N-insertions.

This clonotype was obtained from a woman in her 30s in good health and CMV-seronegative. The genes are TRBV19 and TRBJ1-1; D may be TRBD1 (6 bases). The sample was PBMCs. In DNA form, the CDR3 reads TGTGCCAGTAGTACACAGGGAACCCCTAACACTGAAGCTTTCTTT. Translation gives CASSTQGTPNTEAFF.